This TCR beta chain was documented in a study of T cell repertoires in cytomegalovirus infection. The study's findings and limits: Dominating the ex vivo response were HLA-C-restricted CMV-specific TCR beta clonotypes.

This clonotype was found a few times. Its antigen is undetermined. V was clipped by 3 bases and J by 1 base, with 7 bases between them. The CDR3 runs to 13 residues. TCRdb re-called the reads through MiXCR, storing one row per CDR3 protein. The sample contains around 180,000 distinct CDR3 sequences, 25% to 30% of which appear only once. The specimen was PBMCs. This clonotype was obtained from a human donor in good health (CMV status not recorded). Some clones in this sample may be carry-over from other donors' samples. The rearrangement uses TRBV12-3 or TRBV12-4 and TRBJ2-7; D not resolved. The CDR3 nucleotides are TGTGCCAGCAGTTTCAGCCCTTCCTACGAGCAGTACTTC. This codes for CASSFSPSYEQYF.